This entry lists 4 T cell receptor beta chains sequenced from one sample in a study of blood T cell repertoires in COVID-19. Clones were sequenced by immunoSEQ multiplex PCR, and TCRdb holds only the in-frame ones, with some missing. The sample records more than 150,000 clones, roughly 87% being singletons. Sample: PBMCs or T cells enriched from blood (not recorded which). The receptors were sampled from a woman in her forties or fifties who had recovered from COVID-19.

The chain carries TRBV6-2 or TRBV6-3 and TRBJ1-6; 9 nucleotides align to TRBD1. With 6 bases clipped from V and 4 bases from J, the junction kept 10 bases outside the gene matches. CDR3 length: 17 residues. The germline V gene has CDR1 MNHEY and CDR2 SVGEGT. CDR3 amino acids: CASSQRTGANYNSPLHF. CDR3 nucleotides: TGTGCCAGCAGCCAGCGGACAGGGGCGAATTATAATTCACCCCTCCACTTT.

This clone has more than one count but fewer than ten. This chain links TRBV15 with TRBJ1-5; weak D call: TRBD1 (5 bases). Germline CDR1 and CDR2: LNHNV and YYDKDF (reference sequence). The CDR3 is 13 residues long. Trimming shortened V by 4 bases and J by 6 bases, and 10 bases separated the two germline ends. The chain's CDR3 is CATSTPGVQPQHF. CDR3 in DNA: TGTGCCACCAGCACTCCGGGGGTTCAGCCCCAGCATTTT. Full variable domain (outside the CDR3, taken from reference TRBV15 and TRBJ1-5): DAMVIQNPRYQVTQFGKPVTLSCSQTLNHNVMYWYQQKSSQAPKLLFHYYDKDFNNEADTPDNFQSRRPNTSFCFLDIRSPGLGDTAMYLCATSTPGVQPQHFGDGTRLSIL.

The J gene is TRBJ2-5, the V gene TRBV9; 9 bases align to TRBD1. V dropped 4 bases and J dropped 6; count of bases not matched to a gene: 13. The CDR3 has 16 amino acids. The germline gives CDR1 SGDLS, CDR2 YYNGEE. CDR3 region: CASSPLGTGFGQTQYF. CDR3 coding DNA: TGTGCCAGCAGCCCCCTCGGGACAGGGTTTGGTCAGACCCAGTACTTC.

V gene TRBV21-1 combines with J gene TRBJ2-7; TRBD1 is the table's D call and was not checked against the DNA. TRBV21-1 constitutes a pseudogene. CDR3 length: 15 residues. The CDR3 DNA follows: TGTGCCAGCAGCAAAGGTAAGGACAGGGGTTACGAGCAGTACTTC. This translates into CASSKGKDRGYEQYF.